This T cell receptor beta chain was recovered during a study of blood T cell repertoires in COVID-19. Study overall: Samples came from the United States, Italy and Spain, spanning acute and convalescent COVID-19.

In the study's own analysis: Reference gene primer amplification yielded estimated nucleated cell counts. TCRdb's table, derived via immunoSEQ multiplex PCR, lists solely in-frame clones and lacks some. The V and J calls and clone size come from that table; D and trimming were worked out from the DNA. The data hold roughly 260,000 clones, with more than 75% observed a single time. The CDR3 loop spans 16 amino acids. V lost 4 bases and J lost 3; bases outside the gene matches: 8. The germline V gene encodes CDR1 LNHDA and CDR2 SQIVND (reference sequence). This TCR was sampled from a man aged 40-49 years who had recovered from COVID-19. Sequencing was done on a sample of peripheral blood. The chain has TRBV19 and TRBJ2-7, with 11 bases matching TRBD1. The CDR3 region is CASSTPVGTGGYEQYF. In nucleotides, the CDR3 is TGTGCCAGTAGTACCCCCGTGGGGACAGGGGGCTACGAGCAGTACTTC.